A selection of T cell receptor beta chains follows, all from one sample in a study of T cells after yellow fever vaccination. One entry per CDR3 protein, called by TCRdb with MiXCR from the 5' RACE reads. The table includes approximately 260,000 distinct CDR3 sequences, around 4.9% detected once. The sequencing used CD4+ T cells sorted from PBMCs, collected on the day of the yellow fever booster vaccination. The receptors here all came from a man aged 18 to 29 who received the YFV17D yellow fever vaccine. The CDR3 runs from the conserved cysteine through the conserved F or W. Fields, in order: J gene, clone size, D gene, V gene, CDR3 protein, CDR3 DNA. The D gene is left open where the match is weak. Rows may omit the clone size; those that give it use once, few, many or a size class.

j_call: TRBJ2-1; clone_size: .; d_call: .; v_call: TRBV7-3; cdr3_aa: CASSLRAGSDEQFF; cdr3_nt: TGTGCCAGCAGCTTAAGGGCAGGGTCCGATGAGCAGTTCTTC
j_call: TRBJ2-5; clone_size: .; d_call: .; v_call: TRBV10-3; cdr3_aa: CAISPSVGRGSQETQYF; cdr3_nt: TGTGCCATCAGCCCTAGTGTGGGGCGCGGGTCCCAAGAGACCCAGTACTTC
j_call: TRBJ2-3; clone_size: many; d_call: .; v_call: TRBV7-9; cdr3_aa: CASSFVGADTQYF; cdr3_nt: TGTGCCAGCAGCTTCGTCGGGGCAGATACGCAGTATTTT
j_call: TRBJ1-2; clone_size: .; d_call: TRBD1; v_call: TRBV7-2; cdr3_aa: CASSLDRGAGGYTF; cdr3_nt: TGTGCCAGCAGCTTAGACAGGGGGGCGGGAGGCTACACCTTC
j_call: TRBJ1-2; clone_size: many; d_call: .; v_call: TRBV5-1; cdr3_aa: CASSYDRRGYTF; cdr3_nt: TGCGCCAGCAGCTACGACAGGCGGGGCTACACCTTC
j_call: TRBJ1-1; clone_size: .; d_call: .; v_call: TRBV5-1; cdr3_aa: CASSGTTMNTEAFF; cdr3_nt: TGCGCCAGCAGTGGGACAACGATGAACACTGAAGCTTTCTTT
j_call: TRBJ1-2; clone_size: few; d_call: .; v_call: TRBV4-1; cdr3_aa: CASSQDRVRQPGGYTF; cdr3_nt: TGCGCCAGCAGCCAAGATAGGGTGCGGCAGCCCGGTGGCTACACCTTC
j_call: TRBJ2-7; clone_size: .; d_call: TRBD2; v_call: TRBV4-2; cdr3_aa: CASSQDLGGTSGEVTYEQYF; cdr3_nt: TGTGCCAGCAGCCAAGATCTGGGGGGGACTAGCGGGGAGGTTACCTACGAGCAGTACTTC
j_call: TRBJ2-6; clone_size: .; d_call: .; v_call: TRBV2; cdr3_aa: CASSEGGGSGANVLTF; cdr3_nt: TGTGCCAGCAGTGAGGGTGGCGGTTCTGGGGCCAACGTCCTGACTTTC
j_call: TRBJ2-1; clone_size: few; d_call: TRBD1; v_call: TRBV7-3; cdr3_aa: CASSTGQGNEQFF; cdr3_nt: TGTGCCAGCAGCACCGGACAGGGCAATGAGCAGTTCTTC
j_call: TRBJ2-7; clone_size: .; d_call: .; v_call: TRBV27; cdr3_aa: CASSLSAGRGYEQYF; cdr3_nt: TGTGCCAGCAGTTTATCGGCGGGCCGGGGCTACGAGCAGTACTTC
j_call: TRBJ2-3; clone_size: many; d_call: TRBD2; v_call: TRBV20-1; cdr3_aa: CSATPRLAGTADTQYF; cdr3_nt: TGCAGCGCCACCCCACGTCTAGCGGGGACGGCAGATACGCAGTATTTT
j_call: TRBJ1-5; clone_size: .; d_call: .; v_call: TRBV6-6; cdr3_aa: CASNEGIRQPQHF; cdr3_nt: TGTGCCAGCAACGAGGGGATTCGGCAGCCCCAGCATTTT
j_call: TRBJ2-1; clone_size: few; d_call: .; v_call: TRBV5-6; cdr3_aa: CASSSLGSGYNEQFF; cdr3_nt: TGTGCCAGCAGCTCACTAGGTAGTGGGTACAATGAGCAGTTCTTC
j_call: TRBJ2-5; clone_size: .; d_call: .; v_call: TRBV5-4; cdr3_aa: CASSLITTVKETQYF; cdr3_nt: TGTGCCAGCAGCCTGATCACGACAGTAAAAGAGACCCAGTACTTC
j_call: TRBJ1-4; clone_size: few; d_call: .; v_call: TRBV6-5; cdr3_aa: CASSYYPISGTASTNEKLFF; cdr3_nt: TGTGCCAGCAGTTACTACCCCATTTCCGGGACTGCGTCCACTAATGAAAAACTGTTTTTT
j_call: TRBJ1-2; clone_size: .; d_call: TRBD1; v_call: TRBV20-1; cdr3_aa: CSARDGTGPNGYTF; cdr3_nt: TGCAGTGCTAGAGATGGGACAGGACCCAATGGCTACACCTTC
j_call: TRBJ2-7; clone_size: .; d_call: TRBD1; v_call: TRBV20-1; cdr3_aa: CSARGGQGPREQYF; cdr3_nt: TGCAGTGCTAGAGGGGGACAGGGCCCTCGCGAGCAGTACTTC
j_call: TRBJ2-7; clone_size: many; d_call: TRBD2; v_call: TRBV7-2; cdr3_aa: CASSSGTSIHEQYF; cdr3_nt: TGTGCCAGCAGCTCCGGGACTAGCATCCACGAGCAGTACTTC
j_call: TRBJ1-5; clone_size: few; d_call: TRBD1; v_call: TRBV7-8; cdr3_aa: CASSSGGRGFRGWQPQHF; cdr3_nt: TGTGCCAGCAGCTCAGGGGGGAGAGGATTTAGGGGATGGCAGCCCCAGCATTTT
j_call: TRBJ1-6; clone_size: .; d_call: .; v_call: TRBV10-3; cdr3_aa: CAIRSRDTNSPLHF; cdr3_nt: TGTGCCATCAGGAGCCGGGACACAAATTCACCCCTCCACTTT
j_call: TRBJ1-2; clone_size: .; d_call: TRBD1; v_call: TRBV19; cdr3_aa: CASSSDRGIAGYGYTF; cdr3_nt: TGTGCCAGTAGTTCGGACAGGGGGATAGCGGGCTATGGCTACACCTTC
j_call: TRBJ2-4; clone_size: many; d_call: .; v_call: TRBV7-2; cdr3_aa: CASSLEGGSAKNIQYF; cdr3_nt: TGTGCCAGCAGCTTAGAAGGGGGATCAGCCAAAAACATTCAGTACTTC
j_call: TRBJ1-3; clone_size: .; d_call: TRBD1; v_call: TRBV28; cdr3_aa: CASTSQGAGGNTIYF; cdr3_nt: TGTGCCAGTACCTCACAGGGGGCTGGGGGAAACACCATATATTTT
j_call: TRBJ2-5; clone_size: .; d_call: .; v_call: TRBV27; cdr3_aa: CASSHRISQGETQYF; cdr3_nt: TGTGCCAGCAGCCATAGGATCTCTCAAGGGGAGACCCAGTACTTC
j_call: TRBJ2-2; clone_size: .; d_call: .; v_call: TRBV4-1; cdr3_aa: CASSFGRGNTGELFF; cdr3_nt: TGCGCCAGCAGCTTCGGCAGGGGAAACACCGGGGAGCTGTTTTTT
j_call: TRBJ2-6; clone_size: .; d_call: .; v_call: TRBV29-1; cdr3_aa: CSVGRGGAGANVLTF; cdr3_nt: TGCAGCGTTGGAAGGGGGGGGGCTGGGGCCAACGTCCTGACTTTC
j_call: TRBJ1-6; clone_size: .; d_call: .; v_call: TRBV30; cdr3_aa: CAWSVWTGGNSPLHF; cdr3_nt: TGTGCCTGGAGTGTATGGACGGGGGGTAATTCACCCCTCCACTTT
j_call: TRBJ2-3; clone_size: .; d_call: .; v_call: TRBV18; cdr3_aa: CASSSGTAGADTQYF; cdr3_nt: TGTGCCAGCTCGTCCGGGACGGCTGGAGCAGATACGCAGTATTTT
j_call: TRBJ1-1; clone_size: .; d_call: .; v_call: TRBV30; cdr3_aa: CAWSPEGRARAFF; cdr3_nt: TGTGCCTGGAGTCCAGAGGGCAGGGCGAGAGCTTTCTTT
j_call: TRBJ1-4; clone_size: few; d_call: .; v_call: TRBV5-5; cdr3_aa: CASSWRWGHNEKLFF; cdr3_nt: TGTGCCAGCAGCTGGCGGTGGGGGCATAATGAAAAACTGTTTTTT
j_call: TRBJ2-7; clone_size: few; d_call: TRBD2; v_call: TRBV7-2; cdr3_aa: CASSLGWRGRWEQYF; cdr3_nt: TGTGCCAGCAGCTTAGGATGGCGGGGGAGGTGGGAGCAGTACTTC
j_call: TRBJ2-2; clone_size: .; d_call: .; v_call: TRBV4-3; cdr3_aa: CASSQPQGSGELFF; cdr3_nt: TGCGCCAGCAGCCAACCCCAAGGATCCGGGGAGCTGTTTTTT
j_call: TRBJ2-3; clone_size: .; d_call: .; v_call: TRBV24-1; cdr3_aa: CATSAGQSTQYF; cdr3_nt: TGTGCCACCAGTGCGGGACAATCTACGCAGTATTTT
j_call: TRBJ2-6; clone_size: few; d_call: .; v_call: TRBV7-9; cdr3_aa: CASSREFSSGANVLTF; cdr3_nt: TGTGCCAGCAGCCGGGAGTTTAGCTCTGGGGCCAACGTCCTGACTTTC
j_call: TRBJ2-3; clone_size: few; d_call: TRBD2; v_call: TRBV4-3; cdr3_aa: CASSQWGLSSDTQYF; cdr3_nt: TGCGCCAGCAGCCAATGGGGACTATCCAGTGATACGCAGTATTTT
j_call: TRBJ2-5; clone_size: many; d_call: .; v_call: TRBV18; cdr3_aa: CASSRRNSWGETQYF; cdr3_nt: TGTGCCAGCTCACGACGAAACAGTTGGGGGGAGACCCAGTACTTC
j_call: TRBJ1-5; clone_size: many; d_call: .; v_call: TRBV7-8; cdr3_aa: CASSLVLGRSNQPQHF; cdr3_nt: TGTGCCAGCAGCTTAGTCTTGGGACGGAGCAATCAGCCCCAGCATTTT
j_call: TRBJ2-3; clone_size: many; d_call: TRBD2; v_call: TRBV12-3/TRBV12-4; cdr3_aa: CASRGTSGSDTQYF; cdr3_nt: TGTGCCAGCAGGGGGACTAGCGGATCAGATACGCAGTATTTT
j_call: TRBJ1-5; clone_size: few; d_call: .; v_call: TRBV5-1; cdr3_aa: CASSLDPGGGNQPQHF; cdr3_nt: TGCGCCAGCAGCTTGGATCCCGGGGGTGGCAATCAGCCCCAGCATTTT
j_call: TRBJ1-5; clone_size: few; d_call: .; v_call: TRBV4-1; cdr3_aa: CASSQEVAGNQPQHF; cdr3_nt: TGCGCCAGCAGCCAAGAGGTGGCTGGCAATCAGCCCCAGCATTTT
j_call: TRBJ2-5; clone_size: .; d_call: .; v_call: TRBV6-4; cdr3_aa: CASPEGGWTQYF; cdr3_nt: TGTGCCAGCCCCGAGGGTGGGTGGACCCAGTACTTC
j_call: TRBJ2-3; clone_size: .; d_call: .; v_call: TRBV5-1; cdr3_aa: CASNEGNTDTQYF; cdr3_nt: TGCGCCAGCAACGAGGGTAACACAGATACGCAGTATTTT
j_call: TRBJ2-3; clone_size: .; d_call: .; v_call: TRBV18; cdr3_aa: CASSPPSSDTQYF; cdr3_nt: TGTGCCAGCTCACCACCTAGCTCAGATACGCAGTATTTT
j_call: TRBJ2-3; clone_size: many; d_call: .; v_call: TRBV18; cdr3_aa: CASSPPSRVTDTQYF; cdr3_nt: TGTGCCAGCTCACCACCGAGCAGGGTCACAGATACGCAGTATTTT
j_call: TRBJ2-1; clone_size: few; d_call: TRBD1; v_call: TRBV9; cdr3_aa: CASSGRGYEQFF; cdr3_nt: TGTGCCAGCAGCGGCAGGGGGTATGAGCAGTTCTTC
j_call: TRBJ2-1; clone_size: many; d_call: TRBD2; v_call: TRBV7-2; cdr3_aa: CASSLNPLAGGYEQFF; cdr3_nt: TGTGCCAGCAGCTTAAATCCCCTAGCGGGGGGGTATGAGCAGTTCTTC